This T cell receptor (beta chain) derives from a study of blood T cell repertoires in COVID-19. The V segment lost 4 bases and the J segment 6 bases; nucleotides outside the gene matches: 9. CDR3 size: 18 residues. Per germline, CDR1 SGHVS and CDR2 FQNEAQ. In the original processing: Cell counts per sample came from amplifying reference gene primers. Assay used: immunoSEQ multiplex PCR; TCRdb lists only in-frame clones, some missing. V and J calls and clone size come straight from that table; D and trimming were deduced from the DNA. The data contain roughly 80,000 clones, 80% to 85% of them seen just once; the ten biggest clones take up approximately 25%.

The J gene is TRBJ2-2, the V gene TRBV7-8; 15 bases agree with TRBD2. The source is a human donor in a cohort sampled during active COVID-19. The sequencing sample was made of peripheral blood. The CDR3, as DNA: TGTGCCAGCAGCTCCACGGGACTAGCGGGGGGTGGGGCCGGGGAGCTGTTTTTT. The encoded protein is CASSSTGLAGGGAGELFF.